Listed here are 12 T cell receptor beta chains from one sample, sequenced in a study of somatic mutations in cytotoxic T cells in rheumatoid arthritis (dated by TCRdb to the late 2010s). The library was produced with the immunoSEQ multiplex PCR assay. Entries here come from immuneACCESS through TCRdb and include only in-frame sequences with V and J called. Some clones fail to appear in such tables; in the studies checked, an unresolved V gene covers under half of the shortfall, and the cause of the remainder is unknown. The sample profile shows roughly 15,000 clones; approximately 84% of them were found once. About 21% of the sample is in the top ten clones. Source material: CD8+ T cells sorted from blood. The receptors here all came from an adult with rheumatoid arthritis.

CDR3 sequence (DNA): TGTGCCACCAGCAGACATCCACTAGCGGGAGGGCCCGGGTCCAAAAACATTCAGTACTTC. Encoded protein: CATSRHPLAGGPGSKNIQYF. The chain combines TRBV15 with TRBJ2-4; 13 bases are shared with TRBD2. CDR3 length: 20 residues. The ends lost 2 bases at V and 2 bases at J; junction bases unmatched: 12. From germline, CDR1 is LNHNV and CDR2 YYDKDF (reference sequence).

The chain has TRBV9 and TRBJ2-1; a weak D match, TRBD2 (5 bases). Trimming removed 0 bases at V and 4 bases at J, with 14 bases between. CDR1 is SGDLS, CDR2 YYNGEE, per germline. The CDR3 is 16 amino acids. DNA for the CDR3: TGTGCCAGCAGCGTAGCTAGGTCTAGCAGATACAATGAGCAGTTCTTC. This gives the protein CASSVARSSRYNEQFF.

This clone was detected a few times. V gene TRBV12-5 combines with J gene TRBJ1-2, with D hard to call. Germline CDR1 reads LGHNT; CDR2 reads FRNRAP. Deletions cut 0 bases from V and 8 bases from J, with 10 bases between. The CDR3 runs 13 residues. The CDR3 here is CASGLVKGFGYTF. CDR3 DNA sequence: TGTGCTAGTGGTTTGGTAAAAGGGTTCGGCTACACCTTC.

This clone occurred once. The rearrangement links TRBV10-3 to TRBJ1-1, with TRBD1 as a possible D gene (5 bases). The CDR3 consists of 20 residues. V lost 5 bases and J 1 base, leaving 29 bases between the germline ends. Germline V gene sequence: CDR1 ENHRY, CDR2 SYGVKD. The CDR3 is CAISFYPHSVRAQGNTEAFF. The DNA for the CDR3 is TGTGCCATCAGTTTCTACCCTCACTCGGTAAGGGCCCAGGGGAACACTGAAGCTTTCTTT.

The chain uses TRBV5-8 and TRBJ1-2, with a possible D match to TRBD1 (6 bases). Deletions cut 1 base from V and 4 bases from J, with 11 bases between. Germline CDR1 SGHTS, CDR2 YDEGEE. CDR3 length: 14 residues. In nucleotides, the CDR3 is TGTGCCAGCAGCTTGAGGCAGGGGCTCTATGGCTACACCTTC. It specifies CASSLRQGLYGYTF.

V is TRBV10-3 and J is TRBJ2-7, with D hard to call. CDR3 length equals 14 residues. With 7 bases removed from V and 3 bases from J, the gap between germline ends came to 16 bases. Germline V CDR1 and CDR2: ENHRY, SYGVKD. The CDR3 sequence: CAIKSELMFYEQYF. CDR3 in DNA: TGTGCCATCAAATCGGAGCTGATGTTCTACGAGCAGTACTTC.

This clone was recorded a few times. The V call is TRBV12-5, the J call TRBJ1-1, with D possibly being TRBD1 (6 bases). With 6 bases removed from V and 4 bases from J, the gap between germline ends came to 9 bases. The CDR3 is 12 residues long. Germline lookup yields CDR1 LGHNT and CDR2 FRNRAP. The CDR3 loop reads CASGQGTTEAFF. Written as DNA, the CDR3 is TGTGCTAGTGGCCAGGGGACCACTGAAGCTTTCTTT. Complete variable domain (other parts from reference TRBV12-5 and TRBJ1-1): DARVTQTPRHKVTEMGQEVTMRCQPILGHNTVFWYRQTMMQGLELLAYFRNRAPLDDSGMPKDRFSAEMPDATLATLKIQPSEPRDSAVYFCASGQGTTEAFFGQGTRLTVV.

The rearrangement links TRBV5-4 to TRBJ2-5; the match to TRBD2 covers 9 bases. The V segment lost 4 bases and the J segment 1 base; nucleotides outside the gene matches: 5. The length of the CDR3 is 15 residues. CDR1 and CDR2 (germline): SGHNT, YYREEE (reference sequence). The CDR3 region has the DNA TGTGCCAGCAGCCCCAGCGGGGGGATCCAAGAGACCCAGTACTTC. This translates into CASSPSGGIQETQYF.

The rearrangement joins TRBV13 to TRBJ2-7; possibly TRBD1 or TRBD2 for D (5 bases each). Germline V gene lookup returns CDR1 PRHDT and CDR2 FYEKMQ (reference sequence). Between the trimmed V and J ends, which lost 5 bases and 0 bases, there was a span of 14 bases. The CDR3 runs to 15 residues. For the CDR3, the DNA is TGTGCCAGCAGCCCCTCTGGGGGAAGCTCCTACGAGCAGTACTTC. It is translated as CASSPSGGSSYEQYF.

This clone is labeled as medium-sized. The CDR3 DNA reads TGTGCCAGCAGCGTCTACAGGGAGGTACCTGAAGCTTTCTTT. The encoded protein is CASSVYREVPEAFF. The chain uses TRBV5-4 and TRBJ1-1, with D possibly TRBD1 on 6 matching bases. The V gene lost 4 bases and the J gene lost 6 bases, with 16 bases spanning the gap. The CDR3 consists of 14 residues. Looked up from germline, CDR1 is SGHNT and CDR2 is YYREEE (reference sequence).

The chain couples TRBV7-9 to TRBJ2-7, with 7 positions matching TRBD1. After removal of 0 bases from V and 0 bases from J, the junction contained 2 bases not matched to a gene. Germline V gives CDR1 SEHNR, CDR2 FQNEAQ (reference sequence). The CDR3 consists of 15 residues. CDR3 sequence (DNA): TGTGCCAGCAGCTTAGCAGGGGGCGCCTCCTACGAGCAGTACTTC. Translating it yields CASSLAGGASYEQYF.

The J gene is TRBJ2-5, the V gene TRBV5-4, with a possible D match to TRBD2 (7 bases). Trimming left V 4 bases short and J 1 base short, with 14 bases between. Germline V gene sequence: CDR1 SGHNT, CDR2 YYREEE (reference sequence). The CDR3 loop spans 15 amino acids. For the CDR3, the DNA is TGTGCCAGCAGCACCTCGGGGGGCCCCCAAGAGACCCAGTACTTC. Translation: CASSTSGGPQETQYF.